Listed here are 15 T cell receptor beta chains from one sample, sequenced in a study of vaccination effects on CD4 cells after COVID-19. It was after 10 days of culture that CD4+ T cells were isolated. Infection with SARS-CoV-2 occurred in the person between March and December 2020, and PCR confirmed it. Each participant received a vaccine that was either BNT162b2 or mRNA-1273, given as two doses. TCRdb's table, derived via immunoSEQ multiplex PCR, lists solely in-frame clones and lacks some. The sample lists 40,000 to 45,000 clones, just over 75% occurring once. These receptors' antigens are unknown. This sample comprised CD4+ T cells from PBMCs cultured without peptide, obtained after COVID-19 vaccination. Source of these receptors: a human donor who had a prior SARS-CoV-2 infection.

The chain has TRBV7-8 and TRBJ2-5; D is unresolved. V lost 1 base and J lost 3, with 3 bases in between. Germline lookup yields CDR1 SGHVS and CDR2 FQNEAQ. The CDR3 is made up of 12 amino acids. In DNA, the CDR3 is TGTGCCAGCAGCTTAGGCAAAGAGACCCAGTACTTC. It specifies CASSLGKETQYF.

As DNA, the CDR3 is TGTGCCAGCAGCCAATACAGGGGTACGCAGTATTTT. It is translated as CASSQYRGTQYF. The rearrangement joins TRBV5-6 to TRBJ2-3, with TRBD1 identical over 7 bases. CDR3 length equals 12 residues. Germline V gene sequence: CDR1 SGHDT, CDR2 YYEEEE. V trimming: 4 bases; J trimming: 8 bases; junction bases outside the gene matches: 4.

The chain couples TRBV9 to TRBJ1-1, with D unclear. V was pared by 0 bases and J by 2 bases, with 5 bases between. Germline V gene lookup returns CDR1 SGDLS and CDR2 YYNGEE. This CDR3 has 13 residues. The CDR3 DNA sequence: TGTGCCAGCAGCGTAGAGATAAACACTGAAGCTTTCTTT. Its translation is CASSVEINTEAFF.

The V call is TRBV18, the J call TRBJ2-3, with D perhaps given as TRBD1 or TRBD2 (5 bases each). V lost 5 bases and J lost 2, with 14 bases in between. Per germline, CDR1 KGHSH and CDR2 LQKENI. This CDR3 comprises 15 residues. Here the CDR3 DNA reads TGTGCCAGCTCATTTCAGGGAGCATACACAGATACGCAGTATTTT. Its protein is CASSFQGAYTDTQYF.

The chain has TRBV5-5 and TRBJ1-5, with D uncertain. The CDR3 consists of 15 residues. Germline V CDR1 and CDR2: SGHKS, YYEKEE (reference sequence). With 2 bases removed from V and 5 bases from J, the gap between germline ends came to 14 bases. The CDR3 here is CASSFTALSDQPQHF. The CDR3 DNA follows: TGTGCCAGCAGCTTCACGGCCCTATCGGATCAGCCCCAGCATTTT.

The chain employs TRBV25-1 and TRBJ1-1; 8 nucleotides agree with TRBD1. Germline CDR1 MGHDK, CDR2 SYGVNS. The CDR3 consists of 12 residues. Trimming at V came to 8 bases and at J to 7 bases, leaving 6 bases not matched to a gene. The CDR3 protein is CASSRQGIEAFF. CDR3 DNA sequence: TGTGCCAGCTCCCGACAGGGGATTGAAGCTTTCTTT.

A word on this clone: Sequence at one end of the junction differs from germline and may be a read error. The chain joins TRBV30 to TRBJ2-4; possible D gene TRBD2, 7 bases. Germline CDR1 is GTSNPN and CDR2 is SVGIG (reference sequence). This CDR3 is 14 amino acids long. In DNA, the CDR3 is TGTGCCTGGAGCGTGGGGGGGGCCAGAAACATTCAGTACTTC. It is translated as CAWSVGGARNIQYF.

The rearrangement uses TRBV6-2 or TRBV6-3 and TRBJ2-1, with 12 bases lining up with TRBD2. The CDR3 loop spans 16 amino acids. The V segment lost 0 bases and the J segment 3 bases; nucleotides outside the gene matches: 0. CDR1 and CDR2 from the germline V gene are MNHEY and SVGEGT. The CDR3 region has the DNA TGTGCCAGCAGTTACTCGGGACTAGCGGGCTACAATGAGCAGTTCTTC. Protein sequence: CASSYSGLAGYNEQFF.

The gene calls are TRBV7-2 and TRBJ2-5, with TRBD2 identical over 8 bases. Per the germline V gene, CDR1 is SGHTA and CDR2 is FQGNSA. This CDR3 has 13 amino acids. With V trimmed by 6 bases and J by 3 bases, 3 bases remained unmatched. Here the CDR3 reads CASSRGGEETQYF. CDR3 bases: TGTGCCAGCAGTCGGGGGGGGGAAGAGACCCAGTACTTC.

There are a few counts of this clone. This chain uses TRBV7-2 with TRBJ2-7, with 7 bases lining up with TRBD2. The J segment lost 0 bases and the V segment lost 2 bases, leaving 4 bases of the junction unmatched. The CDR3 contains 15 residues. CDR1 and CDR2 from the germline V gene are SGHTA and FQGNSA. CDR3 residues: CASSLRRGSSYEQYF. The CDR3 nucleotides read TGTGCCAGCAGCTTAAGGCGGGGGAGCTCCTACGAGCAGTACTTC. Full variable domain (outside the CDR3, taken from reference TRBV7-2 and TRBJ2-7): GAGVSQSPSNKVTEKGKDVELRCDPISGHTALYWYRQSLGQGLEFLIYFQGNSAPDKSGLPSDRFSAERTGGSVSTLTIQRTQQEDSAVYLCASSLRRGSSYEQYFGPGTRLTVT.

The chain combines TRBV29-1 with TRBJ2-5; D gene uncertain. Germline V lookup: CDR1 SQVTM, CDR2 ANQGSEA. This CDR3 contains 11 residues. Between the trimmed V and J ends, which lost 6 bases and 5 bases, there was a span of 10 bases. CDR3 loop: CSVADPETQYF. DNA for the CDR3: TGCAGCGTCGCCGACCCGGAGACCCAGTACTTC.

The chain is built from TRBV5-6 and TRBJ1-1, with a weak D call TRBD1 (6 bases). The germline CDR1 and CDR2 sequences are SGHDT and YYEEEE. This CDR3 region has 14 residues. With 0 bases removed from V and 0 bases from J, the gap between germline ends came to 6 bases. The CDR3 DNA reads as TGTGCCAGCAGCTTGGACAGGGTGAACACTGAAGCTTTCTTT. It codes for CASSLDRVNTEAFF.

V usage is TRBV7-8 and J usage is TRBJ1-1, with D uncertain. CDR1 is SGHVS and CDR2 is FQNEAQ in the germline V gene. The V gene lost 1 base and the J gene lost 1 base, with 7 bases spanning the gap. CDR3 length equals 14 residues. The CDR3 DNA follows: TGTGCCAGCAGCTTAGGGGCTGGGAACACTGAAGCTTTCTTT. It yields the protein CASSLGAGNTEAFF.

The V gene is TRBV19, the J gene TRBJ2-7; a possible D gene is TRBD2 (6 bases). Germline CDR1 LNHDA, CDR2 SQIVND (reference sequence). The CDR3 length is 15 residues. V was clipped by 5 bases and J by 0 bases, with 14 bases between them. Here the CDR3 DNA reads TGTGCCAGTAGTCTGGGGGGATCGAGCTCCTACGAGCAGTACTTC. Its translation is CASSLGGSSSYEQYF.

This chain connects TRBV3-1 (or the pseudogene TRBV3-2) to TRBJ1-3; D is ambiguous. The germline V and J ends were trimmed by 1 base and 4 bases, with 11 bases remaining between them. The CDR3 has 15 residues. Looked up from germline, CDR1 is LGHDT and CDR2 is YNNKEL (reference sequence). The CDR3 region is CASSQARTEGNTIYF. CDR3 nucleotide sequence: TGTGCCAGCAGCCAAGCCAGGACGGAGGGAAACACCATATATTTT.